A single sample is the source of the 23 T cell receptor beta chains below, sequenced in a study of cytomegalovirus exposure and HLA in healthy donors. A multiplex PCR was run with 60 Vbeta primers and 13 Jbeta primers. Here immunoSEQ multiplex PCR was the method, and the copy in TCRdb shows in-frame clones only, minus some. The sample lists around 140,000 clones; 75% were seen once. Sequencing was carried out using PBMCs. These receptors came from a man younger than 45 in good health and CMV-seronegative.

The rearrangement uses TRBV10-2 and TRBJ2-3; 8 positions agree with TRBD2. The CDR3 is made up of 18 amino acids. In germline, CDR1 is WSHSY, CDR2 SAAADI. V lost 8 bases, J lost 4 bases, and 20 bases stayed unmatched. Here the CDR3 reads CASGASPSASGGADTQYF. CDR3 nucleotides: TGCGCCAGCGGGGCGTCCCCCTCGGCCAGCGGGGGCGCAGATACGCAGTATTTT.

This clone has just a few counts. The genes are TRBV29-1 and TRBJ1-1; D is unresolved. The CDR3 runs 10 residues. Trimming stripped 6 bases from V and 8 bases from J, with 10 bases between. The germline gives CDR1 SQVTM, CDR2 ANQGSEA. This CDR3 is CSVKEGEAFF. CDR3 in DNA: TGCAGCGTGAAGGAGGGAGAAGCTTTCTTT.

The rearrangement uses TRBV11-2 and TRBJ2-2, with 10 bases matching TRBD1. Trimming cost V 5 bases and J 3 bases; bases outside gene matches: 6. Germline V gives CDR1 SGHAT, CDR2 FQNNGV. This CDR3 region has 16 residues. CDR3 DNA sequence: TGTGCCAGCAGCCTCGCGACAGGGGGCTACACCGGGGAGCTGTTTTTT. It specifies CASSLATGGYTGELFF.

This clone was seen a single time. The J gene is TRBJ1-1, the V gene TRBV6-5; 7 nucleotides match TRBD1. CDR3 length: 12 residues. Trimming at V came to 5 bases and at J to 5 bases, leaving 2 bases not matched to a gene. The germline CDR1 and CDR2 sequences are MNHEY and SVGAGI. CDR3 nucleotide sequence: TGTGCCAGCAGTACAGGGGAGACTGAAGCTTTCTTT. Protein: CASSTGETEAFF.

This clone was seen only a few times. This chain links TRBV7-9 with TRBJ2-1, with 8 bases identical to TRBD1. J lost 4 bases, V lost 4 bases, and 12 bases had no gene match. CDR1 is SEHNR and CDR2 is FQNEAQ in the germline V gene (reference sequence). CDR3 length: 17 amino acids. CDR3 loop: CASSSERTTGVYNEQFF. The CDR3 DNA reads TGTGCCAGCAGCTCTGAAAGGACGACAGGGGTGTACAATGAGCAGTTCTTC.

This clone was counted only a few times. J is TRBJ1-2 and V is TRBV30, with TRBD1 matching 9 bases. There are 17 residues in the CDR3. The germline V gene has CDR1 GTSNPN and CDR2 SVGIG (reference sequence). V lost 7 bases and J lost 1; bases outside the gene matches: 16. This CDR3 reads CASRHRDRVFGNYGYTF. The CDR3 DNA is TGTGCCTCCCGTCACCGGGACAGGGTGTTTGGTAACTATGGCTACACCTTC.

The gene calls are TRBV4-2 and TRBJ2-1; D perhaps matches TRBD2 (6 bases). V was shortened by 1 base and J by 6 bases, with 16 bases between the two germline ends. The CDR3 is 16 amino acids. Germline V gene data show CDR1 as LGHNA and CDR2 as YNFKEQ. DNA for the CDR3: TGTGCCAGCAGCCAAGTGGACACGGGAGTAAGCAATGAGCAGTTCTTC. The encoded protein is CASSQVDTGVSNEQFF.

The chain couples TRBV6-1 to TRBJ1-2; D possibly corresponds to TRBD1 (6 bases). The CDR3 spans 12 residues. The germline V gene encodes CDR1 MNHNS and CDR2 SASEGT. For the CDR3, the DNA is TGTGGATCAGGGGCGCCTAACTATGGCTACACCTTC. It encodes CGSGAPNYGYTF.

The gene calls are TRBV7-9 and TRBJ2-3; D is perhaps TRBD2 (7 bases). Deletions cut 7 bases from V and 9 bases from J, with 17 bases between. Germline lookup yields CDR1 SEHNR and CDR2 FQNEAQ (reference sequence). The CDR3 has 13 amino acids. The CDR3 here is CASIYMGGATQYF. Here the CDR3 DNA reads TGTGCCAGCATCTATATGGGGGGGGCGACGCAGTATTTT.

V gene TRBV6-5 combines with J gene TRBJ1-2, with 9 bases that match TRBD1. V gave up 2 bases and J gave up 8 bases; unmatched junction bases: 12. CDR1 is MNHEY, CDR2 SVGAGI, per germline. This CDR3 has 16 residues. The CDR3 is CASSYIPQGASGGYTF. The CDR3 coding sequence is TGTGCCAGCAGTTACATCCCACAGGGGGCCTCTGGGGGCTACACCTTC.

The rearrangement links TRBV19 to TRBJ1-1; D ambiguous. This CDR3 is built from 13 residues. V was clipped by 7 bases and J by 3 bases, with 12 bases between them. Germline values: CDR1 LNHDA, CDR2 SQIVND (reference sequence). CDR3 protein: CASKPGIYTEAFF. CDR3 coding DNA: TGTGCCAGTAAGCCAGGAATATACACTGAAGCTTTCTTT.

The table lists this clone with a count of one. The rearrangement uses TRBV14 and TRBJ2-3; TRBD1 is a possible D gene (5 bases). The CDR3 loop spans 15 amino acids. V lost 2 bases to trimming and J lost 2 bases, with 11 bases between them. From germline, CDR1 is SGHDN and CDR2 FVKESK. CDR3 loop: CASSQYRTVTDTQYF. For the CDR3, the DNA is TGTGCCAGCAGCCAATACAGGACGGTCACAGATACGCAGTATTTT.

The V and J genes are TRBV28 and TRBJ2-7; 8 bases are shared with TRBD2. The germline V gene has CDR1 MDHEN and CDR2 SYDVKM. Trimming at V came to 8 bases and at J to 1 base, leaving 16 bases not matched to a gene. The CDR3 contains 17 residues. The CDR3 reads CASGSGTSIAWSYEQYF. As DNA, the CDR3 is TGTGCCAGCGGGTCCGGGACTAGTATCGCTTGGTCCTACGAGCAGTACTTC.

This clone came up a few times. The V and J genes are TRBV9 and TRBJ1-3; D possibly corresponds to TRBD1 (5 bases). V dropped 4 bases and J dropped 4 bases, with 12 bases sitting between them. The CDR3 extends over 14 amino acids. CDR1 is SGDLS, CDR2 YYNGEE, per germline. CDR3 residues: CASSTRDYGNTIYF. CDR3 nucleotide sequence: TGTGCCAGCAGCACAAGGGACTACGGAAACACCATATATTTT.

This clone was seen once. The chain joins TRBV28 to TRBJ2-3; 8 bases fit TRBD2. Germline V CDR1 and CDR2: MDHEN, SYDVKM. This CDR3 has 15 residues. J lost 6 bases, V lost 3 bases, and 8 bases had no gene match. CDR3 residues: CASSFLGGGGDTQYF. The CDR3 bases are TGTGCCAGCAGTTTCCTCGGGGGGGGAGGGGATACGCAGTATTTT.

This clone appeared a few times. The rearrangement links TRBV4-1 to TRBJ1-1; TRBD1 might be the D (6 bases). CDR3 length equals 15 residues. CDR1 MGHRA and CDR2 YSYEKL come from the germline V gene. V lost 4 bases to trimming and J lost 0 bases, with 12 bases between them. For the CDR3, the DNA is TGCGCCAGCAGCCCCGGCCAGGGGTTGAACACTGAAGCTTTCTTT. This gives the protein CASSPGQGLNTEAFF.

This clone was detected only a few times. The J gene is TRBJ2-2, the V gene TRBV5-7; 7 bases are a match to TRBD1. TRBV5-7 belongs to the ORF category, with a function that is uncertain. The trim removed 4 bases at V and 1 base at J, leaving 4 bases unmatched. The CDR3 runs 15 residues. The CDR3 loop is CASSPDRRNTGELFF. The CDR3 region has the DNA TGTGCCAGCAGCCCGGACAGGAGGAACACCGGGGAGCTGTTTTTT.

The CDR3 region is CASSPKTGQRSSYEQYF. The CDR3 bases are TGTGCCAGCAGCCCAAAGACAGGCCAACGAAGCTCCTACGAGCAGTACTTC. V and J are TRBV7-9 and TRBJ2-7, with a tentative D call TRBD1 (6 bases). The V gene lost 5 bases and the J gene lost 0 bases, with 20 bases spanning the gap. From germline, CDR1 is SEHNR and CDR2 FQNEAQ (reference sequence). CDR3 length: 17 residues.

In DNA form, the CDR3 reads TGTGCCAGCACAGCGAGGGTCGGGTCCTACGAGCAGTACTTC. Translated: CASTARVGSYEQYF. The chain couples TRBV2 to TRBJ2-7, with D tentatively TRBD2 (5 bases). Trimming pared 7 bases from V and 1 base from J, leaving 14 bases between. From germline, CDR1 is SNHLY and CDR2 FYNNEI. CDR3 length: 14 amino acids.

The chain links TRBV29-1 to TRBJ1-2; D gene unclear. Germline values: CDR1 SQVTM, CDR2 ANQGSEA. V was pared by 2 bases and J by 5 bases, with 12 bases between. This CDR3 region has 13 residues. The DNA for the CDR3 is TGCAGCGTTGAAATTGGCGGAGTTTATGGCTACACCTTC. Translating gives CSVEIGGVYGYTF.

The V call is TRBV2, the J call TRBJ2-2; 7 bases match TRBD2. The V gene end was trimmed by 5 bases and the J gene end by 5 bases; junction bases not matched to a gene: 5. This CDR3 is 14 amino acids long. From germline, CDR1 is SNHLY and CDR2 FYNNEI. The CDR3 loop is CASSRTSVTGELFF. Written as DNA, the CDR3 is TGTGCCAGCAGTAGGACTAGTGTAACCGGGGAGCTGTTTTTT.

The sample holds a few counts of this clone. CDR3 in amino acids: CASSPPRVGYEQYF. In nucleotides, the CDR3 is TGTGCCAGCAGCCCCCCGAGGGTGGGCTACGAGCAGTACTTC. The chain has TRBV5-6 and TRBJ2-7; D possibly corresponds to TRBD2 (5 bases). CDR1 is SGHDT and CDR2 is YYEEEE in the germline V gene. V lost 4 bases to trimming and J lost 3 bases, with 14 bases between them. This CDR3 contains 14 residues.

This sequence joins TRBV28 and TRBJ2-2; no definite D call. V was clipped by 4 bases and J by 5 bases, with 11 bases between them. The CDR3 has 14 residues. From germline, CDR1 is MDHEN and CDR2 SYDVKM. This chain's CDR3 is CASSSPRVTGELFF. The CDR3 DNA follows: TGTGCCAGCAGTTCCCCTCGAGTAACCGGGGAGCTGTTTTTT.